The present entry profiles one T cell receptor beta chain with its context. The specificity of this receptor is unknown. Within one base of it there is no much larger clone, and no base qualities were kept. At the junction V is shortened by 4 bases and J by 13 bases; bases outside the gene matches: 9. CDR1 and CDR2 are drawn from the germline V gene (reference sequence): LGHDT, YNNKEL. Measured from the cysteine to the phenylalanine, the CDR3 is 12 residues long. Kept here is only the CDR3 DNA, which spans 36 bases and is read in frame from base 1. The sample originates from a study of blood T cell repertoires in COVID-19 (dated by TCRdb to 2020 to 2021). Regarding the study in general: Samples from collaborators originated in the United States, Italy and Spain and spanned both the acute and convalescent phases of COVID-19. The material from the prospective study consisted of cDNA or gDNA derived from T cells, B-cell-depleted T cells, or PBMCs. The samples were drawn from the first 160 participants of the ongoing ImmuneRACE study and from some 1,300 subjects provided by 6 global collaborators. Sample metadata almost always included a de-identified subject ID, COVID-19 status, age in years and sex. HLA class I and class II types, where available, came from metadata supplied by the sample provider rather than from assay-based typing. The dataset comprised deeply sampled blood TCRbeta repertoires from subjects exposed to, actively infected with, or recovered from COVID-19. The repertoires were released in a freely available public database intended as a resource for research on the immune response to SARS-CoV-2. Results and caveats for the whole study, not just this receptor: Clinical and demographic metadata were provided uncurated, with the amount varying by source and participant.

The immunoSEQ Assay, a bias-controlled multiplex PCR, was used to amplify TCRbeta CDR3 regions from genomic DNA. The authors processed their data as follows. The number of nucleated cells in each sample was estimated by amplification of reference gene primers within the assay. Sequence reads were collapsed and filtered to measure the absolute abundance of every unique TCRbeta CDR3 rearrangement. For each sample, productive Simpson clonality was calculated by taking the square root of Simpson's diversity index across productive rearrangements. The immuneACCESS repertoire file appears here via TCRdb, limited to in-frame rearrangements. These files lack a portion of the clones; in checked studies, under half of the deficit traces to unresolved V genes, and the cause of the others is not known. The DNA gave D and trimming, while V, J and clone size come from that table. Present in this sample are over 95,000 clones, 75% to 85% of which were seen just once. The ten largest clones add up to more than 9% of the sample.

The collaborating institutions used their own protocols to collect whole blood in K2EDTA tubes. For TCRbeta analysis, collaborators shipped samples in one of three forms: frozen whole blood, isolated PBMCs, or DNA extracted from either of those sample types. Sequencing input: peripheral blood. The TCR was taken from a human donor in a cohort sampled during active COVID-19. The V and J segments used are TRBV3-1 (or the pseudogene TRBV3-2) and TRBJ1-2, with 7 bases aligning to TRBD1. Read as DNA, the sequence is TGTGCCAGCAGCCCCCGACAGGGTATTTGCACCTTC. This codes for CASSPRQGICTF.